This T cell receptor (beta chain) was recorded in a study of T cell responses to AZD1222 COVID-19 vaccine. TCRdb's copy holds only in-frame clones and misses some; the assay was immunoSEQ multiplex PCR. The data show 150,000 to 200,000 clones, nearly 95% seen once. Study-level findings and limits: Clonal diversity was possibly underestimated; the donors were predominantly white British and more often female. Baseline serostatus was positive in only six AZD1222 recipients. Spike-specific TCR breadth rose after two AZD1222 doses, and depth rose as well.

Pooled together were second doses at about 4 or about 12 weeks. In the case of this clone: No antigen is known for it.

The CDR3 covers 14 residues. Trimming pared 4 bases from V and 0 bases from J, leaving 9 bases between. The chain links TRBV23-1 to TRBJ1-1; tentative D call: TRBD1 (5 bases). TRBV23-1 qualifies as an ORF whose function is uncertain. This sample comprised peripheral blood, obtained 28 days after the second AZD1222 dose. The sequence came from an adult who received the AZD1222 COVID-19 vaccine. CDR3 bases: TGCGCCAGCAGTCGAGGGGAGGTGAACACTGAAGCTTTCTTT. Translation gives CASSRGEVNTEAFF.